This paragraph reports one T cell receptor (beta chain). Its antigen is undetermined. This specimen belongs to a study of post-analysis software for immune sequencing data. Overall study findings and caveats: Higher frequency in patients than in controls was seen for five TRBV segments, with TRBV5-6, TRBV5-1 and TRBV20-1 among them.

Trimming cost V 5 bases and J 8 bases, with 22 bases left between them. CDR3 length equals 16 residues. In germline, CDR1 is SEHNR, CDR2 FQNEAQ (reference sequence). The TCR beta cDNA libraries carried unique molecular identifiers. TCRdb reanalysed the PCR reads using MiXCR and keeps one entry per CDR3 protein. This table has around 500,000 distinct CDR3 sequences, 34% appearing once. The sequence was obtained from a girl aged 2 to 17 with multiple sclerosis. The sequenced sample was blood. This chain links TRBV7-9 with TRBJ2-4; maybe TRBD2 (5 bases). The CDR3 sequence: CASSPFRGFPVDIQYF. CDR3 nucleotide sequence: TGTGCCAGCAGCCCATTCCGGGGATTCCCGGTGGACATTCAGTACTTC.